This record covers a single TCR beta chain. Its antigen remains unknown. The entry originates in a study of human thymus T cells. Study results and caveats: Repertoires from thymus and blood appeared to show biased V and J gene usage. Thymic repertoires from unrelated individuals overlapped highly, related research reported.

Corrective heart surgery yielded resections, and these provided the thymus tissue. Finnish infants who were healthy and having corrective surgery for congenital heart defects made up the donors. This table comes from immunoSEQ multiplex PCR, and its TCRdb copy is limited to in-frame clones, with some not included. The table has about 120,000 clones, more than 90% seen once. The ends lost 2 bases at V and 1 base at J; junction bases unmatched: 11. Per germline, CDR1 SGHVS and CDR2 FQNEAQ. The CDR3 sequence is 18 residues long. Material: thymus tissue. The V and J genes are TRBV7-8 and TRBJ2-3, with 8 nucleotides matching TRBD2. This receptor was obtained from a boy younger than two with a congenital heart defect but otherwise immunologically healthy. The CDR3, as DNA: TGTGCCAGCAGCTTAACGCTGGCGGGGGGCTTCCGCACAGATACGCAGTATTTT. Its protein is CASSLTLAGGFRTDTQYF.